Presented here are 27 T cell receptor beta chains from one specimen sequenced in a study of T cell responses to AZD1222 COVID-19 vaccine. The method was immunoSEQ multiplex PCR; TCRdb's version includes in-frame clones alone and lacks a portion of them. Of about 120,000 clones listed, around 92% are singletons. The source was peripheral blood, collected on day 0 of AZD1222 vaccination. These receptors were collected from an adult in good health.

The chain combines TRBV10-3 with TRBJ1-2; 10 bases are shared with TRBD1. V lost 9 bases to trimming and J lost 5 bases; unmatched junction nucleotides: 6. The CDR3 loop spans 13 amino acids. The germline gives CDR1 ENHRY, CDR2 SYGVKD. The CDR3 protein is CAIGRDRGYGYTF. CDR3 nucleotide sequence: TGTGCCATTGGTCGGGACAGGGGTTATGGCTACACCTTC.

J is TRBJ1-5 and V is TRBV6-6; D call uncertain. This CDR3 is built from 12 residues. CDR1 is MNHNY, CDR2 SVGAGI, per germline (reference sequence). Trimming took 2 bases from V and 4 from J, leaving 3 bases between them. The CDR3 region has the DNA TGTGCCAGCAGTTACGGGAATCAGCCCCAGCATTTT. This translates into CASSYGNQPQHF.

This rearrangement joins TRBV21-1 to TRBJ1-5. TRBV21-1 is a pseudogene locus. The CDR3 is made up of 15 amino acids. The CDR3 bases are TGTGCCAGCAACGGAGGGGACGGTAGCAATCAGCCCCAGCATTTT. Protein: CASNGGDGSNQPQHF.

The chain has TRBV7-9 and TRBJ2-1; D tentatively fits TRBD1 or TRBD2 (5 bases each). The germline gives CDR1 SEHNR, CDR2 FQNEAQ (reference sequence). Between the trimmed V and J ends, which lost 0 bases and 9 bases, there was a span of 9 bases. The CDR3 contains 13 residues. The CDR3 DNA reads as TGTGCCAGCAGCTTAGCGCAAGGGACTGAGCAGTTCTTC. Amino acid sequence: CASSLAQGTEQFF.

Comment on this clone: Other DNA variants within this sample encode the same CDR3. CDR3 residues: CASSLNQETQYF. The DNA for the CDR3 is TGTGCCAGCAGTTTGAACCAAGAGACCCAGTACTTC. The chain carries TRBV28 and TRBJ2-5; D not resolved. V dropped 3 bases and J dropped 0 bases, with 2 bases sitting between them. CDR3 length: 12 residues. The germline gives CDR1 MDHEN, CDR2 SYDVKM.

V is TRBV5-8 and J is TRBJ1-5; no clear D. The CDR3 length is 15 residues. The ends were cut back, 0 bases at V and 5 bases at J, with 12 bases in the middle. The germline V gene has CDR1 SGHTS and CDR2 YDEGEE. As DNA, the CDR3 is TGTGCCAGCAGCTTGGAGTTGGTCGTTTATCAGCCCCAGCATTTT. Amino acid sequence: CASSLELVVYQPQHF.

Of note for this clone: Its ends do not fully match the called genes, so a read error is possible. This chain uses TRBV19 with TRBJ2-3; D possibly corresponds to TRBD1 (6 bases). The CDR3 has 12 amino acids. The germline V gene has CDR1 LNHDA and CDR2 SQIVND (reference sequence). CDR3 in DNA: TGTGCCAGTAAGTTTCCGACAGGTACGCAGTATTTT. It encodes CASKFPTGTQYF.

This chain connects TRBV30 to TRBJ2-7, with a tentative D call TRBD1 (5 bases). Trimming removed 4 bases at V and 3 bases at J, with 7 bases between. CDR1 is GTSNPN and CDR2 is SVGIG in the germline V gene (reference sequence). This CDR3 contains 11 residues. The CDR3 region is CAWTGNYEQYF. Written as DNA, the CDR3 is TGTGCCTGGACAGGGAACTACGAGCAGTACTTC.

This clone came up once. The CDR3 bases are TGTGCCAGCTCACCCAACTCGGGACAGGGGACAACTGGGGCCAACGTCCTGACTTTC. It encodes CASSPNSGQGTTGANVLTF. The rearrangement joins TRBV18 to TRBJ2-6; 10 bases fit TRBD1. Looked up from germline, CDR1 is KGHSH and CDR2 is LQKENI. The CDR3 is 19 residues long. The trim removed 3 bases at V and 2 bases at J, leaving 10 bases unmatched.

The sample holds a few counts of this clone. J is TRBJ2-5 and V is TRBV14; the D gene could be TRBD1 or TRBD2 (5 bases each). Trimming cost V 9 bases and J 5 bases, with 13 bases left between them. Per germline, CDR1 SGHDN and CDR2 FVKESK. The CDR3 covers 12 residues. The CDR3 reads CASRGWMETQYF. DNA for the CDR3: TGTGCCAGTCGGGGCTGGATGGAGACCCAGTACTTC.

The DNA of the CDR3 is TGTGCCAGCAGTTACCAGGCAGGGTATCAGCCCCAGCATTTT. Amino acid sequence: CASSYQAGYQPQHF. This chain joins TRBV6-6 and TRBJ1-5; weak D call: TRBD1 (5 bases). Trimming stripped 2 bases from V and 5 bases from J, with 10 bases between. The V gene's germline CDR1 is MNHNY and CDR2 SVGAGI (reference sequence). CDR3 length: 14 amino acids.

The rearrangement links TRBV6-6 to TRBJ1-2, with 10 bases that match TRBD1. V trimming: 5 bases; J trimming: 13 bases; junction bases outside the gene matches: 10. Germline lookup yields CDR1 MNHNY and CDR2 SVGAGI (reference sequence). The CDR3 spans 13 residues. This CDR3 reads CASSPTGGATTTF. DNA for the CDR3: TGTGCCAGCAGTCCGACAGGGGGCGCGACGACCACCTTC.

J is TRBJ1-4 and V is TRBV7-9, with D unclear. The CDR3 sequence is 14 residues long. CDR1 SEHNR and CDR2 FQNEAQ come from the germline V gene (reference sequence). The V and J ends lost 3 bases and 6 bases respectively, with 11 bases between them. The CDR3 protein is CASSFGQVDEKLFF. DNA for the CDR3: TGTGCCAGCAGCTTCGGGCAGGTCGATGAAAAACTGTTTTTT.

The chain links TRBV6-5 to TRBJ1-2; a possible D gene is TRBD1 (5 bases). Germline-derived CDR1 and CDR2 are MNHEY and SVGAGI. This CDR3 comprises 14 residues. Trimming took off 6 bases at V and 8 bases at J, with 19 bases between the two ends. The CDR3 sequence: CASSPSWDRQGYTF. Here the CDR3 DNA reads TGTGCCAGCAGCCCCTCGTGGGACCGGCAAGGCTACACCTTC.

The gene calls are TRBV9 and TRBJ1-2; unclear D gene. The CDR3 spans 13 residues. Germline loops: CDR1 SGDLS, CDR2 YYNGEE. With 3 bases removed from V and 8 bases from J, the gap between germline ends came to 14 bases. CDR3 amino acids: CASSAESPLGYTF. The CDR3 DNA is TGTGCCAGCAGCGCCGAGTCACCCCTCGGCTACACCTTC.

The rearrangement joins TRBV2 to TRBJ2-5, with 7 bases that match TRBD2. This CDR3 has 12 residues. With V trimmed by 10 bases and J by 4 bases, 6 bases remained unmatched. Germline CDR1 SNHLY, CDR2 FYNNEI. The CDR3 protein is CATGGLRETQYF. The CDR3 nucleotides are TGTGCCACGGGGGGTCTACGAGAGACCCAGTACTTC.

This CDR3 reads CASRFTGSMSYEQYF. The CDR3 nucleotides read TGTGCCAGCAGGTTCACAGGGAGTATGTCCTACGAGCAGTACTTC. V usage is TRBV28 and J usage is TRBJ2-7; D may be TRBD1 (6 bases). The CDR3 contains 15 residues. Germline V gene lookup returns CDR1 MDHEN and CDR2 SYDVKM. V lost 6 bases and J 1 base, leaving 16 bases between the germline ends.

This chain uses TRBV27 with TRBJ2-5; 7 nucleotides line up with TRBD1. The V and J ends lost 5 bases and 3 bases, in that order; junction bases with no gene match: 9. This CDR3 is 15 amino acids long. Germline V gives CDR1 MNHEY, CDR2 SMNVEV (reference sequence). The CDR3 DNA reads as TGTGCCAGCAGTGGCCCGGGGCAGGGGGAAGAGACCCAGTACTTC. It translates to CASSGPGQGEETQYF.

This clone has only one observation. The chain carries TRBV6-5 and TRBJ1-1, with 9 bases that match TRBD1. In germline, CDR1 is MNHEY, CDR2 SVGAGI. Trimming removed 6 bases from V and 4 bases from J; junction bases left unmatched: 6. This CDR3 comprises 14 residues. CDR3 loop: CASSQGQGGTEAFF. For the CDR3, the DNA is TGTGCCAGCAGCCAGGGACAGGGAGGCACTGAAGCTTTCTTT.

The CDR3 coding sequence is TGTGCCAGCAACCCCAGGTTAGCTGAAGCTTTCTTT. Translation gives CASNPRLAEAFF. The chain joins TRBV7-2 to TRBJ1-1; no firm D call. V was shortened by 7 bases and J by 6 bases, with 12 bases between the two germline ends. This CDR3 comprises 12 residues. CDR1 SGHTA and CDR2 FQGNSA come from the germline V gene.

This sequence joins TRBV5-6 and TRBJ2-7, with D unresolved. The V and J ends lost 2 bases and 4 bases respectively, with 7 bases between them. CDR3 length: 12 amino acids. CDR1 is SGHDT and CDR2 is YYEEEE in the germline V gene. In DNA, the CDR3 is TGTGCCAGCAGCTTATCTGGGTACGAGCAGTACTTC. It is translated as CASSLSGYEQYF.

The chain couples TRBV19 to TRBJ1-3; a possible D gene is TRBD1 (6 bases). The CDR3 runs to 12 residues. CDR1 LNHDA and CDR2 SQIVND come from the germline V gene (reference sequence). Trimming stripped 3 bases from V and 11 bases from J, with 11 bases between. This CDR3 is CASSMGGLSIYF. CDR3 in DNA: TGTGCCAGTAGTATGGGGGGGCTCTCCATATATTTT.

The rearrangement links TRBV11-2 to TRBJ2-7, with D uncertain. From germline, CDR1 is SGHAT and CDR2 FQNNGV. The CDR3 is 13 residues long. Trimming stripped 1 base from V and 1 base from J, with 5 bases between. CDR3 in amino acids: CASSLAESYEQYF. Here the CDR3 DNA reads TGTGCCAGCAGCTTAGCGGAGTCCTACGAGCAGTACTTC.

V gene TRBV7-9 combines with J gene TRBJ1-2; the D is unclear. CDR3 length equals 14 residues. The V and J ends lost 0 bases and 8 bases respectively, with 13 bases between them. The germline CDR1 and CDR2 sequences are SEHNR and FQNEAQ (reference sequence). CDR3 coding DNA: TGTGCCAGCAGCTTAGCTCTTTTCGGGTACGGCTACACCTTC. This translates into CASSLALFGYGYTF.

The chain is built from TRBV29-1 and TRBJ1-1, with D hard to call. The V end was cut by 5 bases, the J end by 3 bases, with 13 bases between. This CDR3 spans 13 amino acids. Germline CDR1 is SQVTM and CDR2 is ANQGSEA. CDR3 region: CSVRGHWDTEAFF. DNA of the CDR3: TGCAGCGTTCGTGGCCATTGGGACACTGAAGCTTTCTTT.

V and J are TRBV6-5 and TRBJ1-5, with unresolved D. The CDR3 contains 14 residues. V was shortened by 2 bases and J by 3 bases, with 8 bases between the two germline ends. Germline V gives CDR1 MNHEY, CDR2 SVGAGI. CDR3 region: CASSYRVSNQPQHF. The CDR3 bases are TGTGCCAGCAGTTACAGGGTTTCCAATCAGCCCCAGCATTTT.

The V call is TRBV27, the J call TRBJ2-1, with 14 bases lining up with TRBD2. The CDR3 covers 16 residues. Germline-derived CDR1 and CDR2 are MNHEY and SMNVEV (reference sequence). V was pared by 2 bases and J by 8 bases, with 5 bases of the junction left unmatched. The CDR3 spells CASSLMLTSGGDEQFF. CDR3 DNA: TGTGCCAGCAGTTTAATGTTGACTAGCGGGGGGGATGAGCAGTTCTTC.